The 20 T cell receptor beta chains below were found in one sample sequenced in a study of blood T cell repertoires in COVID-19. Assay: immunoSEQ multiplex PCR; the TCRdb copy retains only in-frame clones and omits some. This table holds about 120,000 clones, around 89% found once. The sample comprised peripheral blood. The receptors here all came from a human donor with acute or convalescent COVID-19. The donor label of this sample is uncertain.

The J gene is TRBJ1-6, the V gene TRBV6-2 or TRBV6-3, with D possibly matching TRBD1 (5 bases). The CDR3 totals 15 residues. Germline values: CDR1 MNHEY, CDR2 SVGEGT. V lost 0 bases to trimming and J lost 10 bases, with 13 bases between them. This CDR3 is CASSYSQGSRSPLHF. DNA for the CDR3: TGTGCCAGCAGTTACTCCCAGGGTTCCAGATCACCCCTCCACTTT.

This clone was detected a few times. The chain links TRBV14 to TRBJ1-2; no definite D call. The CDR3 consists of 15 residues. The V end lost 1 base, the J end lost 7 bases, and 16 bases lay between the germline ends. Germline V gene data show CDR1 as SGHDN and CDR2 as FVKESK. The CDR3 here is CASSQAPRGWGGYTF. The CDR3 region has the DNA TGTGCCAGCAGCCAAGCTCCGCGCGGGTGGGGTGGCTACACCTTC.

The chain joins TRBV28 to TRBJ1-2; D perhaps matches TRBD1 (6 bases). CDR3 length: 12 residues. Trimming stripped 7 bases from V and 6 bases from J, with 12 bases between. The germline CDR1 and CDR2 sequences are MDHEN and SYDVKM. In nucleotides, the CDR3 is TGTGCCAGCACAGCAAACAGGGATGGCTACACCTTC. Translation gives CASTANRDGYTF.

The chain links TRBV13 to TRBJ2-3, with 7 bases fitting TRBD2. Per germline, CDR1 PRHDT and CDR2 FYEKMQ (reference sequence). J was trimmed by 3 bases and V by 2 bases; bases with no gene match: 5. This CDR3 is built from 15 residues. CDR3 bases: TGTGCCAGCAGCTTAACGGGAGGCGGGACAGATACGCAGTATTTT. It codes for CASSLTGGGTDTQYF.

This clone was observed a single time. The CDR3 loop is CASSPGTRQQENTEAFF. DNA for the CDR3: TGTGCCAGCAGCCCGGGGACACGACAACAGGAGAACACTGAAGCTTTCTTT. The J gene is TRBJ1-1, the V gene TRBV7-9; D is possibly TRBD1 (6 bases). Germline loops: CDR1 SEHNR, CDR2 FQNEAQ (reference sequence). V was pared by 5 bases and J by 1 base, with 20 bases between. The CDR3 loop spans 17 amino acids.

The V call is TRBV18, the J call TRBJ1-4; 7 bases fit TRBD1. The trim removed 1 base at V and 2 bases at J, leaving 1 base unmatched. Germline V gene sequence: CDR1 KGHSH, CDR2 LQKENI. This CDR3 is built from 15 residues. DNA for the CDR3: TGTGCCAGCTCACCACGGACAGGCACTAATGAAAAACTGTTTTTT. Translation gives CASSPRTGTNEKLFF. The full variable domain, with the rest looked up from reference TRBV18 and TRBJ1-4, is NAGVMQNPRHLVRRRGQEARLRCSPMKGHSHVYWYRQLPEEGLKFMVYLQKENIIDESGMPKERFSAEFPKEGPSILRIQQVVRGDSAAYFCASSPRTGTNEKLFFGSGTQLSVL.

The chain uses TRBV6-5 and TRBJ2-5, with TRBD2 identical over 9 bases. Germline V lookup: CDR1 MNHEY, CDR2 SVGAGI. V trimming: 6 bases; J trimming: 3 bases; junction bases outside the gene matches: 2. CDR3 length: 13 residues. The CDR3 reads CASSLAGKETQYF. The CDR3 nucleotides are TGTGCCAGCAGCCTAGCGGGGAAAGAGACCCAGTACTTC.

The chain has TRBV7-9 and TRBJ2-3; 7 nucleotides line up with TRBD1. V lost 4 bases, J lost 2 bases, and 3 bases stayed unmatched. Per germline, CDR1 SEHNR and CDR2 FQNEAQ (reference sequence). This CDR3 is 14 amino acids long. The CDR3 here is CASSSRGLTDTQYF. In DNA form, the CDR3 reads TGTGCCAGCAGCTCTAGGGGGCTCACAGATACGCAGTATTTT.

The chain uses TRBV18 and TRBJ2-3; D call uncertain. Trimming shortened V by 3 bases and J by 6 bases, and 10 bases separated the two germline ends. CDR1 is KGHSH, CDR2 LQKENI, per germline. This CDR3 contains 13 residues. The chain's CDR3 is CASSPATSDTQYF. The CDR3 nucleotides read TGTGCCAGCTCACCTGCGACTTCCGATACGCAGTATTTT.

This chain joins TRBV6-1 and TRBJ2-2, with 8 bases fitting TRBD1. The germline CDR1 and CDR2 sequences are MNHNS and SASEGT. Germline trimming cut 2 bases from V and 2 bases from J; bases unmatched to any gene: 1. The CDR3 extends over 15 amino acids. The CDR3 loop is CASSETGGNTGELFF. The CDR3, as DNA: TGTGCCAGCAGTGAAACAGGGGGAAACACCGGGGAGCTGTTTTTT.

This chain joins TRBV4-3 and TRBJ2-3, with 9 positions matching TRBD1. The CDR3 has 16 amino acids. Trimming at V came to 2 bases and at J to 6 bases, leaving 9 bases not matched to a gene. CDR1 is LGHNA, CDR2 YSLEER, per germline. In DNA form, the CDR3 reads TGCGCCAGCAGCCAATCCGGGACAGGGACTCCGGATACGCAGTATTTT. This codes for CASSQSGTGTPDTQYF.

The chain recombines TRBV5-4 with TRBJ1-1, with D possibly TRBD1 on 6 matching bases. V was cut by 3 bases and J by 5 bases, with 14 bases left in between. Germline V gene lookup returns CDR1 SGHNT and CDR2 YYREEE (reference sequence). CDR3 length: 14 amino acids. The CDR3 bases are TGTGCCAGCAGCTACCGAAGGGGGTGGACTGAAGCTTTCTTT. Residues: CASSYRRGWTEAFF. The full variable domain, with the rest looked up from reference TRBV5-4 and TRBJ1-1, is ETGVTQSPTHLIKTRGQQVTLRCSSQSGHNTVSWYQQALGQGPQFIFQYYREEENGRGNFPPRFSGLQFPNYSSELNVNALELDDSALYLCASSYRRGWTEAFFGQGTRLTVV.

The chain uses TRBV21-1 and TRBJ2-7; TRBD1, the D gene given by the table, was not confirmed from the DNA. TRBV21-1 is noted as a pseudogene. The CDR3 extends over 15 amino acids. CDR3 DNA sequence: TGTGCCAGCTGCGGCCTGGGGGCGCAATCCTACGAGCAGTACTTC. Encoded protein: CASCGLGAQSYEQYF.

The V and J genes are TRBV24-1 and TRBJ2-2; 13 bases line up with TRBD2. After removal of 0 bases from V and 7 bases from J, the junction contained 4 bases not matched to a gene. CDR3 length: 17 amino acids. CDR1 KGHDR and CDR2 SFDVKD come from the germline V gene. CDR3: CATSDLGLAGAGGELFF. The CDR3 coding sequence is TGTGCCACCAGTGATTTGGGACTAGCGGGAGCAGGCGGGGAGCTGTTTTTT.

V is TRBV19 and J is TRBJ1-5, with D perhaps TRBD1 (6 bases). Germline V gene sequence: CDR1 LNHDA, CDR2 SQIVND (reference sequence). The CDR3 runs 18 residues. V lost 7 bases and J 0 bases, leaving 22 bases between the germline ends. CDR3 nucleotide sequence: TGTGCCAGTAAGCTTACAGGGTGGGGGATACTTAGCAATCAGCCCCAGCATTTT. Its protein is CASKLTGWGILSNQPQHF.

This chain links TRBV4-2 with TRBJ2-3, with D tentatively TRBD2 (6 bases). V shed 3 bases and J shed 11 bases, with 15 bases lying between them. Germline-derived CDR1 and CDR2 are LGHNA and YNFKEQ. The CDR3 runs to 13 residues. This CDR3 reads CASSQQPGLQQYF. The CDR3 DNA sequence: TGTGCCAGCAGCCAGCAACCGGGACTCCAGCAGTATTTT.

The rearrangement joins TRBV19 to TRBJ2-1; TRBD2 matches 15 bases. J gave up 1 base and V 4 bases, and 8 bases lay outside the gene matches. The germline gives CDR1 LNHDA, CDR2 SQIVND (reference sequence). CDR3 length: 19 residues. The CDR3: CASSRGGLAGGYSYNEQFF. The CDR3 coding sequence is TGTGCCAGTAGTAGGGGGGGACTAGCGGGAGGTTATTCCTACAATGAGCAGTTCTTC.

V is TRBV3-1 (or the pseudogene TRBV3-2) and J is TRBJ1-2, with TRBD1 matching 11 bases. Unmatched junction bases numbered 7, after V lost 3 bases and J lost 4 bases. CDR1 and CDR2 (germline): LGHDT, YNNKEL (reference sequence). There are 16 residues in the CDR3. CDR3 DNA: TGTGCCAGCAGCCACGTAGGACAGGGGGCATTCTATGGCTACACCTTC. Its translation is CASSHVGQGAFYGYTF.

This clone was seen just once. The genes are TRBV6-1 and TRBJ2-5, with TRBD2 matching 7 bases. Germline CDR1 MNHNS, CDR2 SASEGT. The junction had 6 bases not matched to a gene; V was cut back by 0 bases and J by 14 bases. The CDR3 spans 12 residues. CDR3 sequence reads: CASSEARDYFYF. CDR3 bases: TGTGCCAGCAGTGAAGCTCGGGACTACTTCTACTTC.

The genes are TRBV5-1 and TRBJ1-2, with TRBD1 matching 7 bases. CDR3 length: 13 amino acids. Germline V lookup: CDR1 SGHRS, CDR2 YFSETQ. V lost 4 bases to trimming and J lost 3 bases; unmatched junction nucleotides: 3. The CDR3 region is CASSETGDYGYTF. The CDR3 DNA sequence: TGCGCCAGCAGCGAAACAGGGGACTATGGCTACACCTTC.